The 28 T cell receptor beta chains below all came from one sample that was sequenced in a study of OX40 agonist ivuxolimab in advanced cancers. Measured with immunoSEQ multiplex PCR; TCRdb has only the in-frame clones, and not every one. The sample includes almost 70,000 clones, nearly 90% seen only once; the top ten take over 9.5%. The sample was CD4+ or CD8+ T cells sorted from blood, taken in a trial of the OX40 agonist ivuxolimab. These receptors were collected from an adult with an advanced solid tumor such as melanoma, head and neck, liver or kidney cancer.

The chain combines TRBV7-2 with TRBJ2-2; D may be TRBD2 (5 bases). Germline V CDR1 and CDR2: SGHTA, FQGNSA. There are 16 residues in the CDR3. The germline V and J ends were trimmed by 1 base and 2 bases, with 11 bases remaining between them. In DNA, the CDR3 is TGTGCCAGCAGCTTAGTTATTGGACTTAACACCGGGGAGCTGTTTTTT. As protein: CASSLVIGLNTGELFF.

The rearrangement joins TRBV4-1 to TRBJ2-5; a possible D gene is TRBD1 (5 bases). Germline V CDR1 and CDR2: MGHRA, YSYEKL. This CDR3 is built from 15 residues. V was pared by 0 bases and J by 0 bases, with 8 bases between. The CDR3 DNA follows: TGCGCCAGCAGCCAAGAAGGGGCAAACCAAGAGACCCAGTACTTC. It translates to CASSQEGANQETQYF.

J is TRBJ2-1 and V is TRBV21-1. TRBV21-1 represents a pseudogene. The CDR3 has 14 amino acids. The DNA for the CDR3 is TGTGCCAGCAGCAAGATAGCCAGGGCGGGTGAGCAGTTCTTC. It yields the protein CASSKIARAGEQFF.

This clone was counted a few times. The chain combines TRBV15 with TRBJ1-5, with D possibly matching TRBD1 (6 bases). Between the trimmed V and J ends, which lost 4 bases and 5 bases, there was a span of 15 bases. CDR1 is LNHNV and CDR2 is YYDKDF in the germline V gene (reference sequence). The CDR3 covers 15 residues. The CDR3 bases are TGTGCCACCAGCATACTACCGGGACAATATCAGCCCCAGCATTTT. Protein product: CATSILPGQYQPQHF.

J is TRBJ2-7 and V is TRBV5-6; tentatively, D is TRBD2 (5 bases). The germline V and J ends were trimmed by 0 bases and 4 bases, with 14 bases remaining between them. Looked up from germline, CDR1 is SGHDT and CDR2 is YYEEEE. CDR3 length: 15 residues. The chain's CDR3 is CASSLVNRGFYEQYF. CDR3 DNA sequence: TGTGCCAGCAGCTTGGTAAATAGAGGGTTTTACGAGCAGTACTTC.

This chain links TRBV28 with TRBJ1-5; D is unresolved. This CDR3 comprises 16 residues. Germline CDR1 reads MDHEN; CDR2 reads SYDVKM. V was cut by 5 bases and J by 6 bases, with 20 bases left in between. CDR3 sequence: CASSVRRTGWSQPQHF. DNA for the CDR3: TGTGCCAGCAGTGTTCGACGGACCGGCTGGAGTCAGCCCCAGCATTTT.

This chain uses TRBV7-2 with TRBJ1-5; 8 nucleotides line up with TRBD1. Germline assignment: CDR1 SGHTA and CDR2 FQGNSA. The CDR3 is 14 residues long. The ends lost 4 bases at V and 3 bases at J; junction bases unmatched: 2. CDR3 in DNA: TGTGCCAGCAGCTCGGACAGGGACAATCAGCCCCAGCATTTT. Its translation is CASSSDRDNQPQHF.

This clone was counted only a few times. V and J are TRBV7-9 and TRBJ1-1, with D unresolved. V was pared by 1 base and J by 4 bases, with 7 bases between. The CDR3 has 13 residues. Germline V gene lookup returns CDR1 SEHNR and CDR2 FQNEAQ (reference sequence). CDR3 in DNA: TGTGCCAGCAGCTTAGAGCTAGGCACTGAAGCTTTCTTT. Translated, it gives CASSLELGTEAFF.

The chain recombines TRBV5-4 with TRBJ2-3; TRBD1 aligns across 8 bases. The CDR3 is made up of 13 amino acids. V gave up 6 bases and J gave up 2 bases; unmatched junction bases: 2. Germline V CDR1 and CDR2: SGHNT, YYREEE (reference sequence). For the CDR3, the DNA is TGTGCCAGCACCCAGGGGGCCACAGATACGCAGTATTTT. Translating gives CASTQGATDTQYF.

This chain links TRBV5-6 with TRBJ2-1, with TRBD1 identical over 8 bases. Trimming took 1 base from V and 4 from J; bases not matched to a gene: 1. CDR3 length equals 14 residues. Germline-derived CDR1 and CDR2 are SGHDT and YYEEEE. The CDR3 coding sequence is TGTGCCAGCAGCTTGAACAGGGGGTACAATGAGCAGTTCTTC. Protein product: CASSLNRGYNEQFF.

The CDR3: CASSLGTSGRPRLYNEQFF. The DNA for the CDR3 is TGTGCCAGCAGTTTAGGGACTAGCGGGAGACCCCGACTTTACAATGAGCAGTTCTTC. The rearrangement uses TRBV28 and TRBJ2-1; the match to TRBD2 covers 14 bases. From germline, CDR1 is MDHEN and CDR2 SYDVKM. J lost 4 bases, V lost 2 bases, and 10 bases had no gene match. The CDR3 runs 19 residues.

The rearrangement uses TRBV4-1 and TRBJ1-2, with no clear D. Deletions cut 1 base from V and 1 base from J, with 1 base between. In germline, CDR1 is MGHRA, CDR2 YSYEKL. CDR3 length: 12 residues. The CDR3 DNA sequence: TGCGCCAGCAGCCAAGGTAACTATGGCTACACCTTC. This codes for CASSQGNYGYTF.

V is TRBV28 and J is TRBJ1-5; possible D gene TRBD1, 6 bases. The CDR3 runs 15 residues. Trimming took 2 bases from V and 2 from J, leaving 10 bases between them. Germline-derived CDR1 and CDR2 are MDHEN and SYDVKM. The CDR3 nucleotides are TGTGCCAGCAGTTTAGGGGGCGCCGGCAATCAGCCCCAGCATTTT. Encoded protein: CASSLGGAGNQPQHF.

CDR3 amino acids: CASSIGTQYQETQYF. For the CDR3, the DNA is TGTGCCAGTAGTATCGGGACACAATACCAAGAGACCCAGTACTTC. The chain joins TRBV19 to TRBJ2-5; D is possibly TRBD1 (6 bases). The CDR3 extends over 15 amino acids. V gave up 3 bases and J gave up 0 bases, with 11 bases separating them. The germline CDR1 and CDR2 sequences are LNHDA and SQIVND (reference sequence).

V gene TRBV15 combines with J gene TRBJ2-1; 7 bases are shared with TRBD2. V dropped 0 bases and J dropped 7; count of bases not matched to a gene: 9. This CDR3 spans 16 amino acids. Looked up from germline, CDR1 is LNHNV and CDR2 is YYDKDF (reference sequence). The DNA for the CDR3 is TGTGCCACCAGCAGAGATGAGGCGGGAGTGGGGAATGAGCAGTTCTTC. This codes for CATSRDEAGVGNEQFF. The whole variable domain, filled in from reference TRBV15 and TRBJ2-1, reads DAMVIQNPRYQVTQFGKPVTLSCSQTLNHNVMYWYQQKSSQAPKLLFHYYDKDFNNEADTPDNFQSRRPNTSFCFLDIRSPGLGDTAMYLCATSRDEAGVGNEQFFGPGTRLTVL.

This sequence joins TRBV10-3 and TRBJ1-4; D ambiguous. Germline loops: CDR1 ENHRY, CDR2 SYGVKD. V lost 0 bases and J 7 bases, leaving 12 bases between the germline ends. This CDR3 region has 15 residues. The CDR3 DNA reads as TGTGCCATCAGTGAGTCGAGGCAGGAGAGTGAAAAACTGTTTTTT. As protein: CAISESRQESEKLFF.

The CDR3 loop reads CASSSLIQETQYF. The CDR3 nucleotides read TGTGCCAGTAGTTCATTAATTCAAGAGACCCAGTACTTC. The chain links TRBV19 to TRBJ2-5; no clear D. CDR3 length: 13 amino acids. Germline CDR1 and CDR2: LNHDA and SQIVND (reference sequence). The germline V and J ends were trimmed by 5 bases and 2 bases, with 9 bases remaining between them.

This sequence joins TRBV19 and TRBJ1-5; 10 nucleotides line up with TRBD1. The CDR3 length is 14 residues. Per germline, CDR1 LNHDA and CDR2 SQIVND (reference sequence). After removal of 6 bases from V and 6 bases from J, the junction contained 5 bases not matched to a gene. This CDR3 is CASRRQGAGQPQHF. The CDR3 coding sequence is TGTGCCAGTAGGCGACAGGGGGCGGGTCAGCCCCAGCATTTT.

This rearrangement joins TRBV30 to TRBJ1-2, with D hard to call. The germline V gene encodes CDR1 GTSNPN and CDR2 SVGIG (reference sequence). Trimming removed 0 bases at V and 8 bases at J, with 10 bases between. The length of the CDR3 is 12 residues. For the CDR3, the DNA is TGTGCCTGGAGTGTCCGGCAGAAGGGCTACACCTTC. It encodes CAWSVRQKGYTF. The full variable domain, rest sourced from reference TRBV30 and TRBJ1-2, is SQTIHQWPATLVQPVGSPLSLECTVEGTSNPNLYWYRQAAGRGLQLLFYSVGIGQISSEVPQNLSASRPQDRQFILSSKKLLLSDSGFYLCAWSVRQKGYTFGSGTRLTVV.

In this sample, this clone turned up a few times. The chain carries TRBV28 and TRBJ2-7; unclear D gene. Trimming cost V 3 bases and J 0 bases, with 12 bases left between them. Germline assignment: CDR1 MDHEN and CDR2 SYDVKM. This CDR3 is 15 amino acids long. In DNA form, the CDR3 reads TGTGCCAGCAGTTTGGGATGGCTGAGCTCCTACGAGCAGTACTTC. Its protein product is CASSLGWLSSYEQYF. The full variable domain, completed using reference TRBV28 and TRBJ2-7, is DVKVTQSSRYLVKRTGEKVFLECVQDMDHENMFWYRQDPGLGLRLIYFSYDVKMKEKGDIPEGYSVSREKKERFSLILESASTNQTSMYLCASSLGWLSSYEQYFGPGTRLTVT.

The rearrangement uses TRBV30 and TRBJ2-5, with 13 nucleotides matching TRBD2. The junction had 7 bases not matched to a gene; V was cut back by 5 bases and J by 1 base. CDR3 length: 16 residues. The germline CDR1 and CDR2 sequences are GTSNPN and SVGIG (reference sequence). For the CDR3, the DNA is TGTGCCTGGGCCCCCGGGACTAGCGGGACCCAAGAGACCCAGTACTTC. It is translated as CAWAPGTSGTQETQYF. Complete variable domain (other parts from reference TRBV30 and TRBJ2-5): SQTIHQWPATLVQPVGSPLSLECTVEGTSNPNLYWYRQAAGRGLQLLFYSVGIGQISSEVPQNLSASRPQDRQFILSSKKLLLSDSGFYLCAWAPGTSGTQETQYFGPGTRLLVL.

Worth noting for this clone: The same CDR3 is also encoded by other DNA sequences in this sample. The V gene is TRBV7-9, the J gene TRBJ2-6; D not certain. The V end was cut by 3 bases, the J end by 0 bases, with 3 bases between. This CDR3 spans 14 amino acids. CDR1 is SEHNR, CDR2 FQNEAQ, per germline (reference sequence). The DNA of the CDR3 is TGTGCCAGCAGCTTGAGCTCTGGGGCCAACGTCCTGACTTTC. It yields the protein CASSLSSGANVLTF.

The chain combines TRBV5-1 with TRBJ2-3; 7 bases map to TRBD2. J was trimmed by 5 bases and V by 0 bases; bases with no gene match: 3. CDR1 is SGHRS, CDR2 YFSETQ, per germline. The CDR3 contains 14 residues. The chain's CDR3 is CASSLEGRGDTQYF. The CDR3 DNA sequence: TGCGCCAGCAGCTTGGAAGGGAGGGGAGATACGCAGTATTTT. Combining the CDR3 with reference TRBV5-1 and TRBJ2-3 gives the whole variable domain KAGVTQTPRYLIKTRGQQVTLSCSPISGHRSVSWYQQTPGQGLQFLFEYFSETQRNKGNFPGRFSGRQFSNSRSEMNVSTLELGDSALYLCASSLEGRGDTQYFGPGTRLTVL.

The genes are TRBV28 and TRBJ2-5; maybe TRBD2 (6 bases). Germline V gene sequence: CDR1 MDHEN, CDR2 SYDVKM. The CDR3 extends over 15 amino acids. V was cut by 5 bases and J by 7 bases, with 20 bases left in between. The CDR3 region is CASSPNFSGGGTQYF. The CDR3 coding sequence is TGTGCCAGCAGTCCAAATTTCAGTGGGGGAGGGACCCAGTACTTC. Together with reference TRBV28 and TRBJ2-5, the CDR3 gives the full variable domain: DVKVTQSSRYLVKRTGEKVFLECVQDMDHENMFWYRQDPGLGLRLIYFSYDVKMKEKGDIPEGYSVSREKKERFSLILESASTNQTSMYLCASSPNFSGGGTQYFGPGTRLLVL.

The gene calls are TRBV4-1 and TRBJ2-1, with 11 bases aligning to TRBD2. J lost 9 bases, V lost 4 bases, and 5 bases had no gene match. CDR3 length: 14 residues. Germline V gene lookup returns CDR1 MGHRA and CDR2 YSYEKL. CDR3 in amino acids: CASSRTSGLGEQFF. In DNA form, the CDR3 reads TGCGCCAGCAGCCGGACTAGCGGGCTCGGTGAGCAGTTCTTC.

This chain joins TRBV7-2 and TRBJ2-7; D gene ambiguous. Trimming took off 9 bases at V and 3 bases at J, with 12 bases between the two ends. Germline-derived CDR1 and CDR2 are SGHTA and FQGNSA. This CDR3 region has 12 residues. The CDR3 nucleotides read TGTGCCAGTGCGAGATTAGGCTACGAGCAGTACTTC. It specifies CASARLGYEQYF. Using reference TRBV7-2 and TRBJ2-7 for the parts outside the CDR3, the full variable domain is GAGVSQSPSNKVTEKGKDVELRCDPISGHTALYWYRQSLGQGLEFLIYFQGNSAPDKSGLPSDRFSAERTGGSVSTLTIQRTQQEDSAVYLCASARLGYEQYFGPGTRLTVT.

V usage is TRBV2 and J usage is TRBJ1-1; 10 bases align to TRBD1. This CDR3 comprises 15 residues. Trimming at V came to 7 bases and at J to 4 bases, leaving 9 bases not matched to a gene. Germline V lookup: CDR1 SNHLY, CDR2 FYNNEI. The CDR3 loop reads CASTRQGAWVTEAFF. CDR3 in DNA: TGTGCCAGCACTAGACAGGGGGCGTGGGTCACTGAAGCTTTCTTT.

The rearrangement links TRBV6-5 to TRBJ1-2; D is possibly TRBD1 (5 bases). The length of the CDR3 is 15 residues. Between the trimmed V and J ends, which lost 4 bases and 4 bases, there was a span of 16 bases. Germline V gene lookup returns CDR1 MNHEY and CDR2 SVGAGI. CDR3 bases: TGTGCCAGCAGTTCGGGGCCAGAGGGGAGCTATGGCTACACCTTC. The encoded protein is CASSSGPEGSYGYTF.